The T cell receptor beta chain described here comes from a study of shared clonotypes between healthy human individuals. Naive CD8 cells comprised CD45RO-negative, CCR7-positively selected cells, excluding terminally differentiated effector memory CD45RA+ cells. The length of the CDR3 is 15 residues. Trimming took 4 bases from V and 8 from J; bases not matched to a gene: 10. The germline V gene encodes CDR1 SGDLS and CDR2 YYNGEE. Per sorted-subset replicate PCR, input was roughly 220 ng DNA, representing roughly 30,000 T cell genomes. Sequenced by immunoSEQ multiplex PCR; TCRdb stores in-frame clones only, minus some. Counted here are about 550,000 clones, about 95% occurring once; the ten biggest clones make up 0.1% to 0.11%.

The source material was naive CD8+ T cells sorted from blood. The V gene is TRBV9, the J gene TRBJ2-1; 9 bases fit TRBD1. This TCR was sampled from a woman aged 25 to 39 in good health. CDR3 nucleotides: TGTGCCAGCAGCACCTCCGGGACAGGGTTACATGAGCAGTTCTTC. Amino acids: CASSTSGTGLHEQFF.